A single TCR beta chain is shown here with its context. Clones were read by immunoSEQ multiplex PCR, and TCRdb kept only the in-frame ones, dropping some. The table includes approximately 96,000 clones, approximately 90% detected once. This sample is drawn from a study of preoperative IRX-2 immunotherapy in early breast cancer. The treatment is: preoperative locoregional IRX-2 cytokine immunotherapy. This phase Ib study tested locoregional IRX-2 cytokine immunotherapy given before surgery. The junction had 13 bases not matched to a gene; V was cut back by 3 bases and J by 5 bases. Germline CDR1 reads SQVTM; CDR2 reads ANQGSEA. CDR3 length: 15 residues.

The TCR was taken from a human donor with breast cancer. This chain uses TRBV29-1 with TRBJ2-7; TRBD2 aligns across 7 bases. Here the sequenced sample was tumor tissue, taken after IRX-2 immunotherapy. The CDR3 loop is CSVDVGVSGGNEQYF. CDR3 sequence (DNA): TGCAGCGTTGATGTTGGCGTGTCGGGAGGTAACGAGCAGTACTTC.